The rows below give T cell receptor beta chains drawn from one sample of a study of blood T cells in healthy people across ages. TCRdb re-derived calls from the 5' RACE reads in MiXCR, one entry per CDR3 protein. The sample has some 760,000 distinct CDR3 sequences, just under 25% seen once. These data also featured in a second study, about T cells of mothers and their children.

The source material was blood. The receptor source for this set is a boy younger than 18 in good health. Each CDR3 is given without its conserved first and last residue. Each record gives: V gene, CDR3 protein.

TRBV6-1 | ASSRVAGGPQETQY
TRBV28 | ASSSISGTSGNYEQY
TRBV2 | ASSGTGGYGYT
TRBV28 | ASRAGGPQETQY
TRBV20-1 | SARASEETYEQY
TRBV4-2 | ASSQDLAVYEQY
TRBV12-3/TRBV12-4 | ASRKSRDRKENEQF
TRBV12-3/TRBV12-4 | ASSLVNRENTEAF
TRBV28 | ASTGGIANIQY
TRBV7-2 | ASSLYGLGTSTDTQY
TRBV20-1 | SASAGLVEKLF
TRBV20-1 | SAWTSEETQY
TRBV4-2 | ASSQASAVNYGYT
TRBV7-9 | ASSSSPMNTEAF
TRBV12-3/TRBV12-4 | ASSNYRGVDGSPHEQY
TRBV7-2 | ASSLDRGSYEQY
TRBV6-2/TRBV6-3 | ASGLTVNEQF
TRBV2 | ASTGTGGYAF
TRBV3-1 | ASTKDRGPGNTIY
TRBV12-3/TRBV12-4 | ASTADSQETQY
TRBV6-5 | ASSYSGQNQETQY
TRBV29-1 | SVEIQGGYNEQF
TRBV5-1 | ASSPDSNYGYT
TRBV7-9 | ASSLGPAGASPDTQY
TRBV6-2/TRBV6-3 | ASEADSDYEQY
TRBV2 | ASSDISGKLF
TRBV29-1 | SGQSTGELF
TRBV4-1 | ASSHGSGPPHEQY
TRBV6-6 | ASSYRRELIYNEQF
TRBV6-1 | ASSDTGFGNTIY
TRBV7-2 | ASSSKTGATNEKLF
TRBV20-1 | SGRDEQF
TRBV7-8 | ASSLDGRVTDTQY
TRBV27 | ASSDGRSPYEQY
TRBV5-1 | ASTEGSGGYQETQY
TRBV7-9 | ASSSDTAYGYT
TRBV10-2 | ASSEGGLAANYEQY
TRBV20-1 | SAKGQGPYEQY
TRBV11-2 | ASSLAPDRTYEQY
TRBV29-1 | SVALAGGRETQY
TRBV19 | ASTRRDTDNEQF
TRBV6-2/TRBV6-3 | ASSVHRGQLSYEQY
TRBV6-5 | ASSYAISGPQH
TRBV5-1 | ASSGSGAYQETQY
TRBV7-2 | ASSYLRGRREQY
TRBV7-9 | ASSLASSGGLHEQY
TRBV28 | ASSFVGSSSYEQY
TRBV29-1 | SVEDLLEEETQY
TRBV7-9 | ASNPSGGGFPDTQY
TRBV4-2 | ASSQDWRETQY
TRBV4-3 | ASSQDRLHNQPHH